Detailed here is one TCR beta chain. The data belong to a study of neurological immune-mediated disorders. CDR3 length: 14 amino acids. Trimming removed 4 bases from V and 8 bases from J; junction bases left unmatched: 10. Per germline, CDR1 KGHSH and CDR2 LQKENI. TCRdb reanalysed the 5' RACE reads using MiXCR and keeps one entry per CDR3 protein. The sample gives fewer than 80,000 distinct CDR3 sequences, around 4.8% of which show up once; roughly 3.3% is in the top ten. The chain is built from TRBV18 and TRBJ1-2; 7 positions match TRBD1. This sequence was found in a woman between 45 and 65 years old with multiple sclerosis. Sequenced sample: PBMCs. The CDR3 coding sequence is TGTGCCAGCTCACTGGGAACCGGGACAGAAGGCTACACCTTC. Residues: CASSLGTGTEGYTF.